The present T cell receptor beta chain was sequenced within a study of cytomegalovirus exposure and HLA in healthy donors. Separate from the approximately 650-subject first cohort, the approximately 120-subject validation cohort was the one that the donors belonged to. The data were produced by immunoSEQ multiplex PCR, yet TCRdb's version contains in-frame clones alone and is incomplete. The table lists 100,000 to 150,000 clones, 80% to 90% of them singletons. Turning to this clone: Its cognate antigen is unknown.

Per the germline V gene, CDR1 is SGHNT and CDR2 is YYREEE (reference sequence). V lost 6 bases to trimming and J lost 8 bases; unmatched junction nucleotides: 11. The CDR3 covers 15 residues. Study-level results: The authors confirmed in vitro that three CMV-associated chains were specific for CMV antigens. Researchers catalogued under 200 TCR beta chains as cytomegalovirus-associated. Most TCR sequences proved rare, with some public TCRs found in many donors.

Input material: PBMCs. The clonotype comes from a woman under 30 in good health and CMV-seronegative. The J gene is TRBJ2-1, the V gene TRBV5-4, with 10 bases that match TRBD2. The CDR3 sequence: CASTESGGAVDEQFF. The CDR3 bases are TGTGCCAGCACGGAGAGCGGGGGGGCGGTGGATGAGCAGTTCTTC.